This T cell receptor (beta chain) stems from a study of blood T cell repertoires in COVID-19. Study-level background: COVID-19 samples from acute and convalescent phases originated in the United States, Italy and Spain. Nucleic acid was either cDNA or gDNA, and it came from T cells, B-cell-depleted T cells, or PBMCs.

This clone was seen just once. CDR3 size: 14 residues. Per the germline V gene, CDR1 is SGHKS and CDR2 is YYEKEE (reference sequence). J was trimmed by 6 bases and V by 3 bases; bases with no gene match: 4. The authors' processing: Estimated nucleated cell counts came from reference gene primer amplification. Profiled with immunoSEQ multiplex PCR; TCRdb holds only in-frame clones, not every one. V, J and clone size are taken as reported in that table, and D and trimming were inferred from the DNA itself. The sample shows 120,000 to 150,000 clones, 70% to 90% of them seen only once. Input material: peripheral blood. The chain joins TRBV5-5 to TRBJ2-4; TRBD1 agrees at 9 bases. This receptor was taken from a woman aged 80 or over with acute or convalescent COVID-19. The CDR3 region is CASSSGTGINIQYF. The CDR3, as DNA: TGTGCCAGCAGCTCGGGGACAGGGATAAACATTCAGTACTTC.